This T cell receptor (beta chain) was sequenced for a study of PD-L1 blockade in urothelial cancer. Whole-study context: Men with urothelial cancer arising in the bladder made up most of the 29 patients.

In its sample, this clone was seen once. Germline V gene data show CDR1 as MDHEN and CDR2 as SYDVKM. V was pared by 5 bases and J by 4 bases, with 6 bases of the junction left unmatched. The CDR3 runs to 15 residues. TCRdb keeps only in-frame clones here, not all; method: immunoSEQ multiplex PCR. The table records 130,000 or so clones, 65% to 85% of them present only once. Time point denoted: pretreatment peripheral blood. Locally advanced or metastatic urothelial carcinoma affected the patients. Sequencing used PBMCs, obtained around atezolizumab (anti-PD-L1) treatment. The chain is built from TRBV28 and TRBJ1-5; 9 positions match TRBD1. This clonotype was obtained from a man in his fifties or sixties with urothelial cancer. The DNA of the CDR3 is TGTGCCAGCAGTCCCTGGACAGGGGCGAATCAGCCCCAGCATTTT. Encoded protein: CASSPWTGANQPQHF. Full variable domain (missing parts from reference TRBV28 and TRBJ1-5): DVKVTQSSRYLVKRTGEKVFLECVQDMDHENMFWYRQDPGLGLRLIYFSYDVKMKEKGDIPEGYSVSREKKERFSLILESASTNQTSMYLCASSPWTGANQPQHFGDGTRLSIL.